This T cell receptor beta chain was sequenced during a study of blood T cell repertoires in COVID-19. About the research overall: Whether acute or convalescent, the COVID-19 samples came from the United States, Italy and Spain. PBMCs, B-cell-depleted T cells, or T cells provided the cDNA or gDNA that made up the material.

CDR3 length equals 13 residues. V was clipped by 6 bases and J by 4 bases, with 10 bases between them. Germline V gives CDR1 LGHNT, CDR2 FRNRAP. Authors' analysis steps: Counts of nucleated cells, estimated from reference gene primer amplification, were obtained. Sequencing was performed with immunoSEQ multiplex PCR; in TCRdb, only in-frame clones are kept and a portion is missing. From that table come the V and J calls and clone size; the DNA was used to work out D and trimming. The data show about 170,000 clones, about 83% seen once. The V and J genes are TRBV12-5 and TRBJ2-1; possible D gene TRBD2, 5 bases. This TCR was recovered from an elderly woman with acute or convalescent COVID-19. The material sequenced was peripheral blood. The CDR3 sequence is CASGPSGYNEQFF. The CDR3 DNA is TGTGCTAGTGGCCCCTCGGGATACAATGAGCAGTTCTTC.